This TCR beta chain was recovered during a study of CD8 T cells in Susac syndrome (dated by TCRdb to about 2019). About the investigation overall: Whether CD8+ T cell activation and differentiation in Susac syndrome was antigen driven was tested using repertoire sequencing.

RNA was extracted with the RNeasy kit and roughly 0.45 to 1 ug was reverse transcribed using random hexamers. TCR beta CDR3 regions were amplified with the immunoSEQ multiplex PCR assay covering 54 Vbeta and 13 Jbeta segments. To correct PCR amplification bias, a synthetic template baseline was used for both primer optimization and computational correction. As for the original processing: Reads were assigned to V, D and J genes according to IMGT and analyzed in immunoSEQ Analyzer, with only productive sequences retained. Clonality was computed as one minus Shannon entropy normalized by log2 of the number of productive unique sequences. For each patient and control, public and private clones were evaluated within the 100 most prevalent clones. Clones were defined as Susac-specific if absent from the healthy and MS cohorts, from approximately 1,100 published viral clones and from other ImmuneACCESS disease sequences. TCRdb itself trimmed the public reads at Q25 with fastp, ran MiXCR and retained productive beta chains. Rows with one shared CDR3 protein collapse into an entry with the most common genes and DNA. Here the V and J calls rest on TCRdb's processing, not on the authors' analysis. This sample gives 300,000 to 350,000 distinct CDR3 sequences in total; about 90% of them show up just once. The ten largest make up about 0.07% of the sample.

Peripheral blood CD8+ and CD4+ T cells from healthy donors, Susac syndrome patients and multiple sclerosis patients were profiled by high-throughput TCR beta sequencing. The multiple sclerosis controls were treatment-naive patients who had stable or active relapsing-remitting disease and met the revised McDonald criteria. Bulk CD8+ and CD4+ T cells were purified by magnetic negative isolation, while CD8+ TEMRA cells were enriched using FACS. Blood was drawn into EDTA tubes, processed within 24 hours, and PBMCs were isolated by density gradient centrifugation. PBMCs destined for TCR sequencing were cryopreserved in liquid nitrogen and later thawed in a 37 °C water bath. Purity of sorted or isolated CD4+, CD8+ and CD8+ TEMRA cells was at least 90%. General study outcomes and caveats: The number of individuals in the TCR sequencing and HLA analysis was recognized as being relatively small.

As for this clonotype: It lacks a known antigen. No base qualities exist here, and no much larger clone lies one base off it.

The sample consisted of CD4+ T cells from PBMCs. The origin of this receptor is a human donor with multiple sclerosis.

The DNA sequence reads TGTGCCTGGACCCCGGGGGACCCCTATGGCTACACCTTC. Translated, it reads CAWTPGDPYGYTF. The chain couples TRBV30 to TRBJ1-2; a tentative D call is TRBD1 (5 bases match). The CDR3 starts with the cysteine, ends with the phenylalanine, and has 13 residues. Only the CDR3 DNA stays, 39 bases, in frame from base 1. Taken from the germline V gene (reference sequence), the CDR1 and CDR2 loops are GTSNPN and SVGIG. Between the V and J ends, shortened by 4 bases and 4 bases respectively, the junction contains 13 bases.